Listed below are T cell receptor beta chains from one sample, sequenced in a study of T-cell memory formation after mild COVID-19. TCRdb re-analysed the 5' RACE reads in MiXCR, keeping a single row per CDR3 protein. Found here are 470,000 or so distinct CDR3 sequences, 18% of them singletons; the top ten hold roughly 21%. Sequences were obtained from PBMCs or a T cell subset sorted from them (not recorded which). These receptors came from a man younger than 35 who had mild COVID-19 (a few samples of this study predate the infection). Cell type and time point are not known. Each CDR3 is given with its conserved first and last residue. The order of the fields is V gene, clone size, D gene, J gene, CDR3 DNA, CDR3 protein. The D gene is left open where the match is weak. Size is stated for part of the rows, as once, few or many counts, or as a class when the clone is expanded.

TRBV23-1,-,TRBD1,TRBJ1-2,TGCGCCAGCAGTCAATCAGGGGACAGGTCAACTAACTATGGCTACACCTTC,CASSQSGDRSTNYGYTF
TRBV4-3,-,-,TRBJ2-2,TGCGCCAGCAGCCAAGACAGGGGCGGAATCACCGGGGAGCTGTTTTTT,CASSQDRGGITGELFF
TRBV20-1,-,-,TRBJ1-6,TGCAGTGCTAGAGATGCAGGGCGCTATAATTCACCCCTCCACTTT,CSARDAGRYNSPLHF
TRBV10-3,-,TRBD2,TRBJ2-5,TGTGCCAACTCCCTAGCGGGGGCCGGGGAGACCCAGTACTTC,CANSLAGAGETQYF
TRBV20-1,-,-,TRBJ1-1,TGCAGTGCTAGAGCGAACGGCAGGGAGGCCACTGAAGCTTTCTTT,CSARANGREATEAFF
TRBV4-3,-,-,TRBJ1-1,TGCGCCAGCCGCGACACACTCATGAACACTGAAGCTTTCTTT,CASRDTLMNTEAFF
TRBV11-2,once,-,TRBJ2-3,TGTGCCAGCGGGGAGACTGGGGGTAATCCAGATACGCAGTATTTT,CASGETGGNPDTQYF
TRBV5-1,-,-,TRBJ2-5,TGCGCCAGCAGCTGGCGGGATAGCGTTGGGCAGACCCAGTACTTC,CASSWRDSVGQTQYF
TRBV10-3,-,-,TRBJ1-3,TGTGCCATCAGTGAACTACACGGGGACACCATATATTTT,CAISELHGDTIYF
TRBV2,once,-,TRBJ1-1,TGTGCAATACGGGGGAGGACAAACACTGAAGCTTTCTTT,CAIRGRTNTEAFF
TRBV7-2,-,TRBD1,TRBJ2-1,TGTGCCAGCAGCCTCTGGACAGGTCTTGCGGATGAGCAGTTCTTC,CASSLWTGLADEQFF
TRBV11-2,-,-,TRBJ1-2,TGTGCCAGCAGCCAGGACACGTGGGGCTACACCTTC,CASSQDTWGYTF
TRBV3-1,-,-,TRBJ2-1,TGTGCCAGCAGCCAAGATGAAGGTAGATGGCGTCCGTTCTTC,CASSQDEGRWRPFF
TRBV7-9,-,-,TRBJ1-2,TGTGCCAGCAGCCCTCGGAACTATGGCTACACCTTC,CASSPRNYGYTF
TRBV6-5,few,TRBD1,TRBJ2-7,TGTGCCAGCAAGAGCGGACAGGGGACCCGGCAGCAGTACTTC,CASKSGQGTRQQYF
TRBV20-1,few,-,TRBJ1-2,TGCAGTGCTAGAGAACGGGTCTATGGCTACACCTTC,CSARERVYGYTF
TRBV11-2,few,-,TRBJ1-1,TGTGCCAGCAGCCAGACCAAAGGCACTGAAGCTTTCTTT,CASSQTKGTEAFF
TRBV7-2,-,-,TRBJ2-5,TGTGCCAGCAGCCCCCCTCCCGGGGGGCCGATTGAGACCCAGTACTTC,CASSPPPGGPIETQYF
TRBV12-3/TRBV12-4,-,-,TRBJ2-2,TGTGCCAGCACCTTTAGGAGGGGGGACACCGTGGAGCTGTTTTTT,CASTFRRGDTVELFF
TRBV2,-,-,TRBJ2-1,TGTGCCAGCAGTGAAGGTTGGCTAACTGAGCAGTTCTTC,CASSEGWLTEQFF
TRBV5-5,-,-,TRBJ2-7,TGTGCCAGCAGCTTTGGGCACCGGGCCCCGTGGGGCCACGAGCAGTACTTC,CASSFGHRAPWGHEQYF
TRBV7-9,-,-,TRBJ1-6,TGTGCCAGCAGCTTAGGTCGGACCATGTCACCCCTCCACTTT,CASSLGRTMSPLHF
TRBV4-3,-,-,TRBJ2-2,TGCGCCAGCAGCCAGTGGCTTGAACCCACCGGGGAGCTGTTTTTT,CASSQWLEPTGELFF
TRBV5-1,few,TRBD2,TRBJ2-5,TGCGCCAGCAGCTTTACGGGACTAGCGGGGGGACAAGAGACCCAGTACTTC,CASSFTGLAGGQETQYF
TRBV4-2,-,-,TRBJ1-1,TGTGCCAGCAGCCAAGCAGTGAACACTGAAGCTTTCTTT,CASSQAVNTEAFF